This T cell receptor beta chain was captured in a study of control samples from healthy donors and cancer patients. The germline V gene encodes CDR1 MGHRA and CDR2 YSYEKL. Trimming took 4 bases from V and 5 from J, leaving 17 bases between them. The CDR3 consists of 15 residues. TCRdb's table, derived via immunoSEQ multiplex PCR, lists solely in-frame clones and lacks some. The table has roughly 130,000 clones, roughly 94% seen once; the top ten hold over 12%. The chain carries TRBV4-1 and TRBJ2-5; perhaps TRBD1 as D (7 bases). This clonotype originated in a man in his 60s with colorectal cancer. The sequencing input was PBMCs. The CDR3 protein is CASSPGTVGGETQYF. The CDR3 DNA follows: TGCGCCAGCAGCCCCGGGACAGTTGGGGGGGAGACCCAGTACTTC.